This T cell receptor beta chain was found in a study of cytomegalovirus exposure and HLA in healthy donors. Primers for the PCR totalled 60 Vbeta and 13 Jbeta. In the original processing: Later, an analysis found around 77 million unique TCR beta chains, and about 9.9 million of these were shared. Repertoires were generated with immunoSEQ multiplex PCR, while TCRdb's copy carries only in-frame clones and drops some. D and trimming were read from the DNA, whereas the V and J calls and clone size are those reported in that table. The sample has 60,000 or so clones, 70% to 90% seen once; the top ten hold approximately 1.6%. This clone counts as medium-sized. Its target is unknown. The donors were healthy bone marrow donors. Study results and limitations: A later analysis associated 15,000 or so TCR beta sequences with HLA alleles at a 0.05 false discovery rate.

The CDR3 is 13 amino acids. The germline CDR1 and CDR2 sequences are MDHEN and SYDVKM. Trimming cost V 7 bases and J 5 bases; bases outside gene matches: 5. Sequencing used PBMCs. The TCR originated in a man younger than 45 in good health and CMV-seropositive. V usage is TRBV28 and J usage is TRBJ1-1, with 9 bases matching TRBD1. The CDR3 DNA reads TGTGCCAGCACCCGGGACAGGGTTACTGAAGCTTTCTTT. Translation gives CASTRDRVTEAFF.